This T cell receptor beta chain derives from a study of blood T cell repertoires in COVID-19. On the study more broadly: PBMCs, B-cell-depleted T cells, or T cells were the source of the cDNA or gDNA that made up the material.

Seattle-derived patients entered the study during active infection and were followed longitudinally. The germline gives CDR1 SQVTM, CDR2 ANQGSEA. Trimming left V 5 bases short and J 7 bases short, with 8 bases between. CDR3 size: 11 residues. Original processing notes: By means of reference gene primer amplification, nucleated cell counts were estimated. Data came from immunoSEQ multiplex PCR; TCRdb stores just in-frame clones and leaves some out. V and J calls and clone size follow that table, whereas D and trimming were derived from the DNA. The table includes 250,000 to 400,000 clones, about 91% detected once.

Material for sequencing was peripheral blood. V gene TRBV29-1 combines with J gene TRBJ2-2, with no clear D. The TCR sequence derives from a young woman with COVID-19, enrolled during active disease. The CDR3 sequence is CSVTLGGELFF. The CDR3 nucleotides are TGCAGCGTTACTCTAGGCGGGGAGCTGTTTTTT.